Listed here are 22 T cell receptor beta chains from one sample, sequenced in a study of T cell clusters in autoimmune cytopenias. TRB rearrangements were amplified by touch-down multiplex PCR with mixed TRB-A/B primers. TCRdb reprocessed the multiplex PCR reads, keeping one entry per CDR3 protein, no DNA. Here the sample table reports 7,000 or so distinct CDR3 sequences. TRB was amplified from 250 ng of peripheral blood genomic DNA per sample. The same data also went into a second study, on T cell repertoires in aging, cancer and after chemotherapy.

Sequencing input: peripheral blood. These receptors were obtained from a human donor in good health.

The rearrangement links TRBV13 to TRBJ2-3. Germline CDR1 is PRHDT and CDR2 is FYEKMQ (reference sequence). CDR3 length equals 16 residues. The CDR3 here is CASSLGRNLVTDTQYF.

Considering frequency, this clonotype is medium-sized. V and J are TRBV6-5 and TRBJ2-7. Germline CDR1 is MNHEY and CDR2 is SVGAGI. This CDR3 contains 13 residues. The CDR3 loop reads CASSYSASYEQYF.

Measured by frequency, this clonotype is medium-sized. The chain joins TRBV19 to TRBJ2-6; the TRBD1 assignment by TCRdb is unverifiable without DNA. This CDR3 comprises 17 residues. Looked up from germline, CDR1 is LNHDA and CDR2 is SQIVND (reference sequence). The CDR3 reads CASSEGGSVSGANVLTF.

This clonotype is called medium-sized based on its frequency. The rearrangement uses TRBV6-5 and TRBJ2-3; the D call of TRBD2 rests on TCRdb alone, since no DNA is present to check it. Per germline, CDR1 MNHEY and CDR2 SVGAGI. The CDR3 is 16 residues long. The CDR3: CASSLHSGLSTDTQYF.

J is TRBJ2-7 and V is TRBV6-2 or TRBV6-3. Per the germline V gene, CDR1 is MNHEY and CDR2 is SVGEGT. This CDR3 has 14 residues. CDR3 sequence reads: CASSLRGELYEQYF.

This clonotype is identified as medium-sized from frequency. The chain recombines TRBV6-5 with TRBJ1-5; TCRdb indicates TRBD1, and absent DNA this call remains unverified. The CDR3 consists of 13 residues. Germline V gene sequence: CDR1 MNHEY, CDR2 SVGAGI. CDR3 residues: CASRGTGNQPQHF.

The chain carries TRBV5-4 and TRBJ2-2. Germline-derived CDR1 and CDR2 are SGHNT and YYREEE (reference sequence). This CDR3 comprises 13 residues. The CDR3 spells CASNNYGTGELFF. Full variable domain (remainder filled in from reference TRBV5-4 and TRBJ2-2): ETGVTQSPTHLIKTRGQQVTLRCSSQSGHNTVSWYQQALGQGPQFIFQYYREEENGRGNFPPRFSGLQFPNYSSELNVNALELDDSALYLCASNNYGTGELFFGEGSRLTVL.

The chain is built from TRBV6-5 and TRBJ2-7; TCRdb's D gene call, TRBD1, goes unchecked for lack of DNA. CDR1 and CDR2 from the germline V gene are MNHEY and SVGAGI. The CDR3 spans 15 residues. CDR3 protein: CASRSGTAFSYEQYF.

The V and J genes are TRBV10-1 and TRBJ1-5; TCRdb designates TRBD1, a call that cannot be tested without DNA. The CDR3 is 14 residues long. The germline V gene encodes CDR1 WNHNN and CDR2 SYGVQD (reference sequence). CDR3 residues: CAKRDRALNQPQHF.

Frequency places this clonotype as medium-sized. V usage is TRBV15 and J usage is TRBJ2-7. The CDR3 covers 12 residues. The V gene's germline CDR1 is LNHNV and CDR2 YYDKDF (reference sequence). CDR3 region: CATSRVYPEQYF.

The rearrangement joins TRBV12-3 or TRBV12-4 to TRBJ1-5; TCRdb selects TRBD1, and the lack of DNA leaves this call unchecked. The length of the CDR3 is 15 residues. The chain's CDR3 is CASSLVTGRNQPQHF.

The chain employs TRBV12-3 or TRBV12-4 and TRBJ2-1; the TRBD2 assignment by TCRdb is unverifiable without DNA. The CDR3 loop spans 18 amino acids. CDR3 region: CASSWAWGLAGRRDEQFF.

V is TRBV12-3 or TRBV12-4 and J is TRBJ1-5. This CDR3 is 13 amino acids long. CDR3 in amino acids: CASSFKSNQPQHF.

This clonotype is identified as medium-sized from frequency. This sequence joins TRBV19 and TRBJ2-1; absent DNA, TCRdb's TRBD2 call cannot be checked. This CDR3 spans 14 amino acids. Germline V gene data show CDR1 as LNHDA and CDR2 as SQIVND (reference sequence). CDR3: CASSKGTNNNEQFF. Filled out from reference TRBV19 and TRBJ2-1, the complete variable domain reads DGGITQSPKYLFRKEGQNVTLSCEQNLNHDAMYWYRQDPGQGLRLIYYSQIVNDFQKGDIAEGYSVSREKKESFPLTVTSAQKNPTAFYLCASSKGTNNNEQFFGPGTRLTVL.

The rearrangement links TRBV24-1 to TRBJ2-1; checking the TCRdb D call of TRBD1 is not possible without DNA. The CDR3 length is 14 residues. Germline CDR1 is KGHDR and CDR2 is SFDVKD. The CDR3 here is CATMLTSSKGEQFF.

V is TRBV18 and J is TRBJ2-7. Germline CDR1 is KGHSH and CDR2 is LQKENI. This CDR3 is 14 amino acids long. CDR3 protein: CASSPRRLNDEQYF. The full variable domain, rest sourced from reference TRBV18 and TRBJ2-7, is NAGVMQNPRHLVRRRGQEARLRCSPMKGHSHVYWYRQLPEEGLKFMVYLQKENIIDESGMPKERFSAEFPKEGPSILRIQQVVRGDSAAYFCASSPRRLNDEQYFGPGTRLTVT.

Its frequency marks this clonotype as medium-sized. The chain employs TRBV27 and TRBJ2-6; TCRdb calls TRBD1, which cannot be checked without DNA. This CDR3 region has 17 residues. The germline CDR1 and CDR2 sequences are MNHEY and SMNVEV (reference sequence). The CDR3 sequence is CASSRTVGSSGANVLTF.

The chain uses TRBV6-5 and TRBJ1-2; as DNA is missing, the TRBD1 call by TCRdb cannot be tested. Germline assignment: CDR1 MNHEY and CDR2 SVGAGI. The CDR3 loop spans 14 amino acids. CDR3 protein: CASSSPRVDYGYTF.

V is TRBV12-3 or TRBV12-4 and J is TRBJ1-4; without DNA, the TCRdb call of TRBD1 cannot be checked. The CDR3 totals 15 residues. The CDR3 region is CASSPPTGFNEKLFF.

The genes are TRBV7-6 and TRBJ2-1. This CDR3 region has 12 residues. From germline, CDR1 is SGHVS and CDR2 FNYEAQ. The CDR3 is CASSFAHNEQFF.

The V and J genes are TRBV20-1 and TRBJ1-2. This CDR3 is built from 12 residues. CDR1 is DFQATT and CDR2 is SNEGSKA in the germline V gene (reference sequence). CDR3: CSAGEGGYGYTF.

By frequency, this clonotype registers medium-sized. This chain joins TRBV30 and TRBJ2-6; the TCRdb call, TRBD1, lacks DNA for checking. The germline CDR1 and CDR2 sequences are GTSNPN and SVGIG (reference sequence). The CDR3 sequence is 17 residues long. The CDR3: CAWKYGQGAGGANVLTF.